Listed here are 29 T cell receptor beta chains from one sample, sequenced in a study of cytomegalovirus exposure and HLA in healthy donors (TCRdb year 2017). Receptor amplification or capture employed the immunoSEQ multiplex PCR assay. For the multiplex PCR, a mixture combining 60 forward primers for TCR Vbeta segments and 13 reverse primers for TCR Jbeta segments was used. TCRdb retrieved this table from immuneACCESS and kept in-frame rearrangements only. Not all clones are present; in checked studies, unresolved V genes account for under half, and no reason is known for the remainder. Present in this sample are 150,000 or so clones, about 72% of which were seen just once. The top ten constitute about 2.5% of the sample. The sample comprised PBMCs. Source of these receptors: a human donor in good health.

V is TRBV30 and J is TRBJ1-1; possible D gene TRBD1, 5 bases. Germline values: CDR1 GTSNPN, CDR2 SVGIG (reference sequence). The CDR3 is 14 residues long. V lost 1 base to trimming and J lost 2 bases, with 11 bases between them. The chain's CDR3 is CAWSADGGNTEAFF. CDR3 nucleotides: TGTGCCTGGAGTGCGGACGGGGGAAACACTGAAGCTTTCTTT.

CDR3 coding DNA: TGTGCCATCAGGGGGGACACCATGAACACTGAAGCTTTCTTT. Translation gives CAIRGDTMNTEAFF. The chain combines TRBV10-3 with TRBJ1-1, with D possibly being TRBD1 (6 bases). CDR1 ENHRY and CDR2 SYGVKD come from the germline V gene. The V gene lost 6 bases and the J gene lost 0 bases, with 11 bases spanning the gap. This CDR3 is 14 amino acids long.

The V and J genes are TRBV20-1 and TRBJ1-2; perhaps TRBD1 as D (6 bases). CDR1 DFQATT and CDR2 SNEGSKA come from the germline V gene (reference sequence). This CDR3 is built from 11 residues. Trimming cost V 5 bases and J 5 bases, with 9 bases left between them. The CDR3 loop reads CSARQDYGYTF. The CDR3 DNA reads TGCAGTGCTCGACAGGATTATGGCTACACCTTC.

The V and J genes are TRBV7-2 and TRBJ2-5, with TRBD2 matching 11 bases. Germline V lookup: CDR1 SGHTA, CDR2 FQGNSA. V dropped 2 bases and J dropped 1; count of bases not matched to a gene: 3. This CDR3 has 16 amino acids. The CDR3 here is CASSLTLAGGQETQYF. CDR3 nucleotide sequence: TGTGCCAGCAGCTTAACCCTAGCGGGGGGCCAAGAGACCCAGTACTTC. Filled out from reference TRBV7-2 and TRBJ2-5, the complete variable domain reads GAGVSQSPSNKVTEKGKDVELRCDPISGHTALYWYRQSLGQGLEFLIYFQGNSAPDKSGLPSDRFSAERTGGSVSTLTIQRTQQEDSAVYLCASSLTLAGGQETQYFGPGTRLLVL.

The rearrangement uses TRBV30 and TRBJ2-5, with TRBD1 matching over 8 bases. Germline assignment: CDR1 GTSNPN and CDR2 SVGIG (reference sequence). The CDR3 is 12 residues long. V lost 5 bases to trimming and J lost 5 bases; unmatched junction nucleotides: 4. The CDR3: CAWAGGGETQYF. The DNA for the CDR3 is TGTGCCTGGGCAGGGGGCGGGGAGACCCAGTACTTC.

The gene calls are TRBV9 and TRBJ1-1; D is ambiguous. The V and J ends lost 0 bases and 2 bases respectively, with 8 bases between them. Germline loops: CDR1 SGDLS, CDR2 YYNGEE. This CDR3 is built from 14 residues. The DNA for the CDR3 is TGTGCCAGCAGCGTAGCGGGATATAACACTGAAGCTTTCTTT. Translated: CASSVAGYNTEAFF. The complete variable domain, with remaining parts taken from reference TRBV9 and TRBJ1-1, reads DSGVTQTPKHLITATGQRVTLRCSPRSGDLSVYWYQQSLDQGLQFLIQYYNGEERAKGNILERFSAQQFPDLHSELNLSSLELGDSALYFCASSVAGYNTEAFFGQGTRLTVV.

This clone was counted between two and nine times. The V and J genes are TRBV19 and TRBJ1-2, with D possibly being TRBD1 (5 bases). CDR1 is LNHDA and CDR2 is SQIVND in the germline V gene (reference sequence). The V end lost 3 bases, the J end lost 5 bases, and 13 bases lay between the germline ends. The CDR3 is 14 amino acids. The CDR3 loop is CASSIMAGQYGYTF. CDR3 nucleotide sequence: TGTGCCAGTAGTATTATGGCAGGACAATATGGCTACACCTTC.

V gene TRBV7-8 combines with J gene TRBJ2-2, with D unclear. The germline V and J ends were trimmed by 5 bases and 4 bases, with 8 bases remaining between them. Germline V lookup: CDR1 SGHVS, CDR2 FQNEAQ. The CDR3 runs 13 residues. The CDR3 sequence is CASSPERTGELFF. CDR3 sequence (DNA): TGTGCCAGCAGCCCTGAGCGCACCGGGGAGCTGTTTTTT.

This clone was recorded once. The CDR3 reads CSVILRLTGPGEQFF. For the CDR3, the DNA is TGCAGCGTTATTTTGAGGCTAACAGGGCCTGGTGAGCAGTTCTTC. The chain employs TRBV29-1 and TRBJ2-1; D is possibly TRBD1 (6 bases). The CDR3 contains 15 residues. Germline V gene sequence: CDR1 SQVTM, CDR2 ANQGSEA. The germline V and J ends were trimmed by 5 bases and 9 bases, with 23 bases remaining between them.

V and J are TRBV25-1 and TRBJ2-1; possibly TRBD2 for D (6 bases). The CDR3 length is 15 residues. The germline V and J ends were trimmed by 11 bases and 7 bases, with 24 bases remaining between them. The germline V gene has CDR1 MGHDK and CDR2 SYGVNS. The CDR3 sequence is CARRLDGVESNEQFF. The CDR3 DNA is TGTGCCCGAAGACTAGACGGGGTTGAGTCGAATGAGCAGTTCTTC.

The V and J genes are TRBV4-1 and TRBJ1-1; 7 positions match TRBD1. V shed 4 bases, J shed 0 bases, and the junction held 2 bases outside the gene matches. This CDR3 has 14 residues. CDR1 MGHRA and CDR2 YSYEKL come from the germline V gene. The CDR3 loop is CASSPGQVNTEAFF. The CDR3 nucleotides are TGCGCCAGCAGCCCCGGACAGGTGAACACTGAAGCTTTCTTT.

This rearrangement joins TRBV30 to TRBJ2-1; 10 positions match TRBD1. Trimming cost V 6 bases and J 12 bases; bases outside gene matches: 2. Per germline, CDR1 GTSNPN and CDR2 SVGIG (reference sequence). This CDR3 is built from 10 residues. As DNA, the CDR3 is TGTGCCTGTGGGGACAGGGGGCAGTTCTTC. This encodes CACGDRGQFF.

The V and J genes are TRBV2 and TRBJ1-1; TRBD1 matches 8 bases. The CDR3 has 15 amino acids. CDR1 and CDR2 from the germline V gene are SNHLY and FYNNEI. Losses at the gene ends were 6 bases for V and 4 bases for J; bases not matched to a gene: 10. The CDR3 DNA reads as TGTGCCAGCAGCCGAGGCAGGGGGCAAGGCACTGAAGCTTTCTTT. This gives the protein CASSRGRGQGTEAFF.

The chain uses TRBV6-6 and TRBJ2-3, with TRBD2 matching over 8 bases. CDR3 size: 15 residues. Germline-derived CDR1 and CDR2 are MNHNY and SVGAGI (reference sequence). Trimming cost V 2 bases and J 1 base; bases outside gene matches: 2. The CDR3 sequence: CASSYAGGRTDTQYF. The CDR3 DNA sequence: TGTGCCAGCAGTTACGCGGGGGGCCGCACAGATACGCAGTATTTT.

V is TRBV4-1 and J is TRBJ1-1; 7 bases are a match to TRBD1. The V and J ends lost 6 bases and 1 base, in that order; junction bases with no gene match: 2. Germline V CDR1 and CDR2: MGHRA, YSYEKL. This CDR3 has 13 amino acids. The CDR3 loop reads CASRRTGNTEAFF. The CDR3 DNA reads TGCGCCAGCAGGAGGACAGGGAACACTGAAGCTTTCTTT.

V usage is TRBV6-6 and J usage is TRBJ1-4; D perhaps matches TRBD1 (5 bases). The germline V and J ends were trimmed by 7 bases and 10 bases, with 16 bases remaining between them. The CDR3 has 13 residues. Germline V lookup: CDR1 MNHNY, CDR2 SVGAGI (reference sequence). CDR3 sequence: CASTGPRRGKLFF. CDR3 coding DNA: TGTGCCAGCACTGGCCCGAGGAGGGGAAAACTGTTTTTT.

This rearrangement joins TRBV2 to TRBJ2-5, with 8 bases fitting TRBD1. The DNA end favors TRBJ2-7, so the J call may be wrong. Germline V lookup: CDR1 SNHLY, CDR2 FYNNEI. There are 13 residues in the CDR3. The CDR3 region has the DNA TGTGCCGGCTCAGGACAGGGATGGGACGAGCAGTACTTC. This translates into CAGSGQGWDEQYF.

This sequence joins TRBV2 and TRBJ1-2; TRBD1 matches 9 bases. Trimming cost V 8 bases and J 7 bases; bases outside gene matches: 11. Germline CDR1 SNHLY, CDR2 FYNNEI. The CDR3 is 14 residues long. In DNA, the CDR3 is TGTGCCAGCGAGGGGACAGGGAGAAAAGCTGGCTACACCTTC. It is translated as CASEGTGRKAGYTF.

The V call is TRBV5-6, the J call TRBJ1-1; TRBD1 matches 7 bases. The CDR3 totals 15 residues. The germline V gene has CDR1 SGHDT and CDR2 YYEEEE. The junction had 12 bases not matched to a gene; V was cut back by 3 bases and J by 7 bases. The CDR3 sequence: CASSSKGAGGSEAFF. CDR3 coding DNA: TGTGCCAGCAGCTCTAAGGGGGCGGGCGGTAGTGAAGCTTTCTTT.

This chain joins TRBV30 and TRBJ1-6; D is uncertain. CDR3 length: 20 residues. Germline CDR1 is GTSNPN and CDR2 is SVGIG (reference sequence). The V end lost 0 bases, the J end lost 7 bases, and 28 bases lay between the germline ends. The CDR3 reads CAWSVQRSFLRAQMNSPLHF. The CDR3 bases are TGTGCCTGGAGTGTACAGCGGTCTTTTTTGAGAGCCCAAATGAATTCACCCCTCCACTTT.

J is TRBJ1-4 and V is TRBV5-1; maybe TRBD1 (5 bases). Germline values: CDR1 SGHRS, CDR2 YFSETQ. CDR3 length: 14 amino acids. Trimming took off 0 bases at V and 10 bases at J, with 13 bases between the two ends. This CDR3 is CASSLEGDSGKLFF. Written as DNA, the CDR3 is TGCGCCAGCAGCTTGGAAGGGGATTCGGGAAAACTGTTTTTT. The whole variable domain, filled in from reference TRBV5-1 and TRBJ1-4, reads KAGVTQTPRYLIKTRGQQVTLSCSPISGHRSVSWYQQTPGQGLQFLFEYFSETQRNKGNFPGRFSGRQFSNSRSEMNVSTLELGDSALYLCASSLEGDSGKLFFGSGTQLSVL.

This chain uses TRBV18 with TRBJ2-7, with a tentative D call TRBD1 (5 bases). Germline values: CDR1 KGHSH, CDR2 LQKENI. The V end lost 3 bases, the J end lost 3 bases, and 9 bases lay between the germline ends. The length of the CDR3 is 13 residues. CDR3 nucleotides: TGTGCCAGCTCACCCCCGGACATCTACGAGCAGTACTTC. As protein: CASSPPDIYEQYF.

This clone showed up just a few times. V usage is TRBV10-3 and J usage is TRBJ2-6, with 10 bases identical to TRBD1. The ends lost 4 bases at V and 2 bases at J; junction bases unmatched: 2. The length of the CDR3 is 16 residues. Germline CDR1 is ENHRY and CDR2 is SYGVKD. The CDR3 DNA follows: TGTGCCATCAGTGCCGACAGGGGGCCTGGGGCCAACGTCCTGACTTTC. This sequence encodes CAISADRGPGANVLTF.

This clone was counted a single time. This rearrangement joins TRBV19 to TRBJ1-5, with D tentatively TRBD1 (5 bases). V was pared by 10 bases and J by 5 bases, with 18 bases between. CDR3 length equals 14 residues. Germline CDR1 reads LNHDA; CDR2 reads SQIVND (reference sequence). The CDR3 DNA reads TGTGCCACCTCACTGGGGGGATGGTATCAGCCCCAGCATTTT. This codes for CATSLGGWYQPQHF.

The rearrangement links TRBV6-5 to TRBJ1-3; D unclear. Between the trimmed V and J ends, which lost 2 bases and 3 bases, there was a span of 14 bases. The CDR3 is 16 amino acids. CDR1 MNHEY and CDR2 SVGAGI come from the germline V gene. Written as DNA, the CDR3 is TGTGCCAGCAGTTACGGGCAGAGGGCAGGTGGAAACACCATATATTTT. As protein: CASSYGQRAGGNTIYF.

The CDR3 nucleotides are TGTGCCAGCAGTGAAAGGCAGGGTTTCACTGAAGCTTTCTTT. Protein product: CASSERQGFTEAFF. The rearrangement links TRBV2 to TRBJ1-1, with D maybe TRBD1 (5 bases). Germline CDR1 and CDR2: SNHLY and FYNNEI. V lost 2 bases, J lost 4 bases, and 11 bases lay in between. CDR3 length equals 14 residues.

As DNA, the CDR3 is TGTGCCTGGAAACCCAGTGAAAAACTGTTTTTT. Its protein is CAWKPSEKLFF. V is TRBV30 and J is TRBJ1-4, with D uncertain. The CDR3 covers 11 residues. In germline, CDR1 is GTSNPN, CDR2 SVGIG (reference sequence). V was pared by 4 bases and J by 7 bases, with 7 bases between.

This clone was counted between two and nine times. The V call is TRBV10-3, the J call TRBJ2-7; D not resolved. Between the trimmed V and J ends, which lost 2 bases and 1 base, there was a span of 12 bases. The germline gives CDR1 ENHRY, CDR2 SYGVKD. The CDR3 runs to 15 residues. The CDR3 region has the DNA TGTGCCATCAGTGAGCCCCATACGAGGTCCTACGAGCAGTACTTC. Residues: CAISEPHTRSYEQYF.

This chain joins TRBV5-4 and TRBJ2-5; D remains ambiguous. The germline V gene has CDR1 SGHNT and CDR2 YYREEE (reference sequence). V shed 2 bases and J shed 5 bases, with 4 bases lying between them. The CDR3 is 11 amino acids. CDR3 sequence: CASSFGETQYF. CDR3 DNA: TGTGCCAGCAGCTTCGGGGAGACCCAGTACTTC.